This T cell receptor (beta chain) originates from a study of blood T cell repertoires in COVID-19. The wider study: The United States, Italy and Spain provided the acute and convalescent COVID-19 samples.

The protocol was immunoSEQ multiplex PCR, while the TCRdb copy is restricted to in-frame clones and leaves out a portion. Of around 200,000 clones in the sample, 89% are singletons; the top ten hold roughly 2.4%. Sequenced sample: PBMCs or T cells enriched from blood (not recorded which). The receptor was derived from a woman aged 40 to 50 with acute COVID-19.

The CDR3 sequence is CASSPDRILAGVGNNEQFF. CDR3 nucleotide sequence: TGTGCCAGCTCACCAGATAGGATCCTAGCGGGAGTGGGGAACAATGAGCAGTTCTTC. The rearrangement links TRBV18 to TRBJ2-1, with 10 positions matching TRBD2. This CDR3 spans 19 amino acids. Germline assignment: CDR1 KGHSH and CDR2 LQKENI. V lost 2 bases, J lost 5 bases, and 15 bases stayed unmatched.